The T cell receptor (beta chain) under discussion was sequenced for a study of blood T cells in healthy people across ages. Germline-derived CDR1 and CDR2 are SNHLY and FYNNEI. The CDR3 is 13 residues long. In regard to this clonotype: Sequence at one end of the junction differs from germline and may be a read error.

PCR was performed a second time for roughly 6 to 12 cycles using a sample-barcoded 5' primer and a J-beta primer mix. Sequencing yielded, for each sample, at least 3 million paired-end reads carrying CDR3. From the 5' RACE reads, TCRdb called clonotypes with MiXCR, one entry per CDR3 protein. The sample records about 1,600,000 distinct CDR3 sequences, around 42% being singletons. The clonotype comes from a woman under 30 in good health. The sample comprised blood. This chain uses TRBV2 with TRBJ1-1, with D perhaps TRBD1 (5 bases). The CDR3 spells CAGSEQANTEAFF. The CDR3 DNA follows: TGTGCCGGCAGTGAACAGGCGAACACTGAAGCTTTCTTT.